Detailed here is one T cell receptor beta chain. Everyone who took part was about 18 to 89 years old, and they came from 20 to 25 US areas. Participants' own reports of clinical history determined their cohort assignment. The sample is drawn from a study of blood T cell repertoires in COVID-19. At the level of the study: The United States, Italy and Spain supplied acute and convalescent COVID-19 samples. PBMCs, B-cell-depleted T cells, or T cells provided the cDNA or gDNA that made up the material.

Only in-frame clones appear in the TCRdb table, and some are missing; sequencing was by immunoSEQ multiplex PCR. The data show roughly 290,000 clones, 70% to 90% seen once. This receptor was identified in a woman aged 30 to 39 who had recovered from COVID-19. The sample taken for sequencing was PBMCs or T cells enriched from blood (not recorded which).

For the CDR3, the DNA is TGTGCCAGCAGCGAAGTAGGGGGCGGATCCGCCGAAAAACTGTTTTTT. This codes for CASSEVGGGSAEKLFF. V is TRBV9 and J is TRBJ1-4; 7 positions agree with TRBD1. With V trimmed by 3 bases and J by 8 bases, 13 bases remained unmatched. The CDR3 extends over 16 amino acids. Germline CDR1 is SGDLS and CDR2 is YYNGEE.